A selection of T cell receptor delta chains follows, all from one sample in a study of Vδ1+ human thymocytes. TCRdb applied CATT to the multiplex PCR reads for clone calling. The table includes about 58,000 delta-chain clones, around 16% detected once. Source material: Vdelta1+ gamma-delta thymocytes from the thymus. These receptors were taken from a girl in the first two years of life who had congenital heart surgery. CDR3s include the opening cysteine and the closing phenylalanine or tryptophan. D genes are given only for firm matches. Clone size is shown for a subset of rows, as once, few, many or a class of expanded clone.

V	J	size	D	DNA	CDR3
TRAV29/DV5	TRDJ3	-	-	TGTGCAGCGAGTCTTTGTCCCCCTGTAATCCGGGTTGAGAGTTGGGACACCCGACAGATGTTTTTC	CAASLCPPVIRVESWDTRQMFF
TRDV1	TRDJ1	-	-	TGTGCTCTTGGGGAACTAAGCCGCCCTCCAAACACCGATAAACTCATCTTT	CALGELSRPPNTDKLIF
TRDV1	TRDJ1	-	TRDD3	TGTGCTCTTGGGGTCAAACCATTACTGGGGGATACGGAGAGGTACACCGATAAACTCATCTTT	CALGVKPLLGDTERYTDKLIF
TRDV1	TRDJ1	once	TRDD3	TGTGCTCTTGGGAAAAGGGTGAAGACTGGGGAGGAAGATAGGTACACCGATAAACTCATCTTT	CALGKRVKTGEEDRYTDKLIF
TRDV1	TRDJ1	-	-	TGTGCTCTTGGGGAACGAAGTACGAAGATCGGCGATAAACTCATCTTT	CALGERSTKIGDKLIF
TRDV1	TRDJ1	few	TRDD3	TGTGCTCTTGGGGACGGAGACTGGGGGATCGGGACCGATAAACTCATCTTT	CALGDGDWGIGTDKLIF
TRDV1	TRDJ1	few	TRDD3	TGTGCTCTTGGCCTCCCCAACCGGGGTACTGGGGGCCACGAGGTGTACACCGATAAACTCATCTTT	CALGLPNRGTGGHEVYTDKLIF
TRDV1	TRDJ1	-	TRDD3	TGTGCTCTTGGGGAGAACTACGATAATTGGGGGATACGCGGAAGACACACCGATAAACTCATCTTT	CALGENYDNWGIRGRHTDKLIF
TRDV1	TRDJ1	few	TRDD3	TGTGCTCTTGGGGAATGGAACAAACTGGGGGGAACCGATAAACTCATCTTT	CALGEWNKLGGTDKLIF
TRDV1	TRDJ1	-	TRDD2	TGTGCTCTTGGGCCCCTCTTCCTACTACATGACCAGATGGGGACACGCGACGATAAACTCATCTTT	CALGPLFLLHDQMGTRDDKLIF
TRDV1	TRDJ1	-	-	TGTGCTCTTGGGGAACCCCCTACGTCCGTGTCTGGCTGGGATTACACCGATAAACTCATCTTT	CALGEPPTSVSGWDYTDKLIF
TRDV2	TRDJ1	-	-	TGCGCCTGTGACCCAGGCCTTCCTGCTACGGGCTGTCTGGGGGACCGTTCCGATAAACTCATCTTT	CACDPGLPATGCLGDRSDKLIF
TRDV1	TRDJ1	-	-	TGTGCTCTTGGGGGAGGCCTTCCTACGGTGCCAGCGTACTGGGGGACCCTTACCGATAAACTCATCTTT	CALGGGLPTVPAYWGTLTDKLIF
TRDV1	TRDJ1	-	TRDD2	TGTGCTCTTGGGGACTCCCCGGCCTTCCTAAGGGGAGGGTACACCGATAAACTCATCTTT	CALGDSPAFLRGGYTDKLIF
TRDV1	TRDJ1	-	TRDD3	TGTGCTCTTGGGGGATGTTGGTTCACTGGGGACCACCTCACCGATAAACTCATCTTT	CALGGCWFTGDHLTDKLIF
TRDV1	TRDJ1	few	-	TGTGCTCTTGGGGAATTGGGGGGCTTCACCGATAAACTCATCTTT	CALGELGGFTDKLIF
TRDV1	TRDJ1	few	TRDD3	TGTGCTCTTGGGGACCTTTCCGAGCTGACGTACTGGGGGATGAGTTCCGGGCTCATCTTT	CALGDLSELTYWGMSSGLIF
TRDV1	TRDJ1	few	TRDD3	TGTGCTCTTGGGGACTTTCTTCCCCCGAGTACTGGGGAGTACACCGATAAACTCATCTTT	CALGDFLPPSTGEYTDKLIF
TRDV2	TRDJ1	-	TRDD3	TGTGCCTGCCTGCCTTCCCGTACTGGGGGATACCTCGGGAGGGTTAAACTCATCTTT	CACLPSRTGGYLGRVKLIF
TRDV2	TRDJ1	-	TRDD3	TGTGCCTGTCGGCCTTACCCAACTCCACTGGGGGATACCGATAAACTCATCTTT	CACRPYPTPLGDTDKLIF
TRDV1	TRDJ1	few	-	TGTGCTCTTGGATTAGGGGATTTGGGAACCGATAAACTCATCTTT	CALGLGDLGTDKLIF
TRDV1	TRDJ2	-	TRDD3	TGTGCTCTTGGGGAAATTCAGCCCATTGTTTTTTCCCTCGCTGGGGGATACGGCTTCCCAGCACAACTCTTCTTT	CALGEIQPIVFSLAGGYGFPAQLFF
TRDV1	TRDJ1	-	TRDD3	TGTGCTCTCGGGGAACGTCCTACTGGGGGATACGCTCTTCGAGGCCATACCGATAAACTCATCTTT	CALGERPTGGYALRGHTDKLIF
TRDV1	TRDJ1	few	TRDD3	TGTGCTCTTGGGGAACGTCCTGGGGGCGACACCGATAAACTCATCTTT	CALGERPGGDTDKLIF
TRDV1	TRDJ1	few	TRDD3	TGTGCTCTTGGGGGAATATCTGGGGGATACTATATCAATAAACTCATCTTT	CALGGISGGYYINKLIF
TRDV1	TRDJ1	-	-	TGTGCTCTTGGGGAACTGAGTTCCCTGATCCCCGATAAACTCATCTTT	CALGELSSLIPDKLIF
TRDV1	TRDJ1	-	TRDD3	TGTGCTCTTGGGGAACGACTGGGGGTCCCCGATAAACTCATCTTT	CALGERLGVPDKLIF
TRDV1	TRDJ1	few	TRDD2	TGTGCTCTTGGGGAAGGCGCCTTCCTACGACGACTGGTACTGGGGATAACGTTTGAGGGACTCATCTTT	CALGEGAFLRRLVLGITFEGLIF
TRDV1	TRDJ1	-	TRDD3	TGTGCTCTTGGGGAACTAGAACCACTGGGGGATACGACCGATAAACTCATCTTT	CALGELEPLGDTTDKLIF
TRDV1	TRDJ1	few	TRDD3	TGTGCTCTTGGGGAAAAACTCCCTGGGGGATACAAGTCCCCCCTCACCGATAAACTCATCTTT	CALGEKLPGGYKSPLTDKLIF
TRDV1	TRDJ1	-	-	TGTGCTCTTGGGTCATTATGGCCTTCCCTTGGTGGGGGGTACACCGATAAACTCATCTTT	CALGSLWPSLGGGYTDKLIF
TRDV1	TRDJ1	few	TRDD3	TGTGCTCTTGGGGAACTGCGCGCATGGGGGACTAAACATACGTCGTACACCGATAAACTCATCTTT	CALGELRAWGTKHTSYTDKLIF
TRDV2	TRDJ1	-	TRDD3	TGTGCCTGTGACACCTGTACTGGGGGATACACCGATAAACTCATCTTT	CACDTCTGGYTDKLIF
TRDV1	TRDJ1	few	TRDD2	TGTGCTCTTGGGGACAATAGGTTCCTACCCACACCCGAGCGTACCGATAAACTCATCTTT	CALGDNRFLPTPERTDKLIF
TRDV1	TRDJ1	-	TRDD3	TGTGCTCTTGGGGAACTCTACACCGGGATACACACCGATAAACTCATCTTT	CALGELYTGIHTDKLIF
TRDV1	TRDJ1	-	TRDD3	TGTGCTCTTGGGGAACTTTCACCGCTGGGGGATCTTACAAGGGGCTGTACGGTCGATAAACTCATCTTT	CALGELSPLGDLTRGCTVDKLIF
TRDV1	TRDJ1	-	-	TGTGCTCTTGGGGAAGTCCGCGGATGGGTACTGGGAGATCACGATAAACTCATCTTT	CALGEVRGWVLGDHDKLIF
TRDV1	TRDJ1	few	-	TGTGCTCTTGGGGAAGTGGCCCGGATTGGGGGGTCGTACACCGATAAACTCATCTTT	CALGEVARIGGSYTDKLIF
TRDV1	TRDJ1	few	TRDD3	TGTGCTCTTGGGGAACTACCCCCCCGGATCGCGATGGGGCATGGGAGGGATACGCACACCGATAAACTCATCTTT	CALGELPPRIAMGHGRDTHTDKLIF
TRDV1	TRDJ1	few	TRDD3	TGTGCTCTTGGGGAACGTGGCCTACCAGGGGATAACACCGATAAACTCATCTTT	CALGERGLPGDNTDKLIF
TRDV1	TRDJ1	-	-	TGTGCTCTTGGGGAAAATTCAGCCGATAAACTCATCTTT	CALGENSADKLIF
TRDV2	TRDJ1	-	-	TGTGCCTGTGACACCTCCGAGGGGGGCGGTATGAGCACCGATAAACTCATCTTT	CACDTSEGGGMSTDKLIF
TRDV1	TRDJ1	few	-	TGTGCTCTTGGGGAACCCCTGAGGGGGACCGATAAACTCATCTTT	CALGEPLRGTDKLIF
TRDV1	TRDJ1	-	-	TGTGCTCTTGCCCGGGGACCAGCGTTGTCATTTGAGGGGACCGATAAACTCATCTTT	CALARGPALSFEGTDKLIF
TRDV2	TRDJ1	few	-	TGTGCCTGTCGCGCTACGGCCGCGGATACCGATAAACTCATCTTT	CACRATAADTDKLIF
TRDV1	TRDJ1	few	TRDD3	TGTGCTCTTGGGGAACTATTCGTTATTCACATTGGGGGATACCCTCGCCTGACCGATAAACTCATCTTT	CALGELFVIHIGGYPRLTDKLIF
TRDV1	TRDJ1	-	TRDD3	TGTGCTCTTGGGGACCCACCTTCCCTCGTACTGGGGGCCCACCCGTACACCGATAAACTCATCTTT	CALGDPPSLVLGAHPYTDKLIF
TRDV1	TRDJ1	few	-	TGTGCTCTTGGGGAGCTTCCCTACGTCCCTTGTACTCACCCTACGCACGATAAACTCATCTTT	CALGELPYVPCTHPTHDKLIF
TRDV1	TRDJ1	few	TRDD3	TGTGCTCTTGGGAACACCTACCCTTTTCCAATTTCCCCTCACATAACCCGTACTGGGGGATACCGTTTGAACACCGATAAACTCATCTTT	CALGNTYPFPISPHITRTGGYRLNTDKLIF
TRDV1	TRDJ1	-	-	TGTGCTCTTGGGGAACGAGCCAGGCTGATTCCTACACTGGGGATCTACGCAACGTACACCGATAAACTCATCTTT	CALGERARLIPTLGIYATYTDKLIF
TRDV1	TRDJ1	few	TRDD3	TGTGCTCTTGGGGAACTCTGGGGGATACCGTACACCGATAAACTCATCTTT	CALGELWGIPYTDKLIF
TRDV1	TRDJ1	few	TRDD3	TGTGCTCTTGGGGAACTCCCCCCCTCCGTACCGCGGGGGGGATTCGATAAACTCATCTTT	CALGELPPSVPRGGFDKLIF
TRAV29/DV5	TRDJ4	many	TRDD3	TGTGCAGCAACCGACCAATATCCTTCCACAAAGTACTGGGGGATACGTGGACCCCTGATCTTT	CAATDQYPSTKYWGIRGPLIF
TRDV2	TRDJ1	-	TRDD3	TGTGCCTGTGACACCGCACTCATCTGGGGATATATGTACACCGATAAACTCATCTTT	CACDTALIWGYMYTDKLIF
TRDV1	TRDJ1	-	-	TGTGCTCTTGGGGTAATCCCTCTGAGGTACACCGATAAACTCATCTTT	CALGVIPLRYTDKLIF
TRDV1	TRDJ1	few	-	TGTGCTCTTGGGGCCTTTACGAGGGCGTACACCGATAAACTCATCTTT	CALGAFTRAYTDKLIF
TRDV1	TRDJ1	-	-	TGTGCTCTTGGGGAGGTACATACTTTCCGGGGGAACACCGATAAACTCATCTTT	CALGEVHTFRGNTDKLIF
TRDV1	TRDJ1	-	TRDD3	TGTGCTCTTGGGGACCCCTTCTGGGGGATGAATGGTCATAAACTCATCTTT	CALGDPFWGMNGHKLIF